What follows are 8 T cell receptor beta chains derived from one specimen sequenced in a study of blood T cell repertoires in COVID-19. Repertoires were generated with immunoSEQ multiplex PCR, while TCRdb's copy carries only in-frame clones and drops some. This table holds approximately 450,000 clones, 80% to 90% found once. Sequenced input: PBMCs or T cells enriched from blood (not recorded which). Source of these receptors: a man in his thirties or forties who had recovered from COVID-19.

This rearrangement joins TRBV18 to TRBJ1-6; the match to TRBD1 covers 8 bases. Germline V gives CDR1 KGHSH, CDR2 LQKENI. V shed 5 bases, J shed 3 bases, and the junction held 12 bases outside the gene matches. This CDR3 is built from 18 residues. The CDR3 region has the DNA TGTGCCAGCTCAGCTCAAGTCCTGGACAGGGACTATAATTCACCCCTCCACTTT. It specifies CASSAQVLDRDYNSPLHF. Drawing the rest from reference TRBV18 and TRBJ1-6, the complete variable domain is NAGVMQNPRHLVRRRGQEARLRCSPMKGHSHVYWYRQLPEEGLKFMVYLQKENIIDESGMPKERFSAEFPKEGPSILRIQQVVRGDSAAYFCASSAQVLDRDYNSPLHFGNGTRLTVT.

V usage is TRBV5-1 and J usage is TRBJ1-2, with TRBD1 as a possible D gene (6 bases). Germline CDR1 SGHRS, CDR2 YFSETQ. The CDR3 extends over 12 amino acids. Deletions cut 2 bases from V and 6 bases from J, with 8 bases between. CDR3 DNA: TGCGCCAGCAGCTTAACAGGGAATGGCTACACCTTC. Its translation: CASSLTGNGYTF.

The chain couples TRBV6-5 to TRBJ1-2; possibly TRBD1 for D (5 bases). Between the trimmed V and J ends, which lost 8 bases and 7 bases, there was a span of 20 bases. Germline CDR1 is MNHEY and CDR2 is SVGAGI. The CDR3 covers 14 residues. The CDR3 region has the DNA TGTGCCAGCGGCCCCGGAGGGGCCCCCGGTGGCTACACCTTC. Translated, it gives CASGPGGAPGGYTF.

CDR3 coding DNA: TGTGCCAGCAGCTTAGTGATTCAGGGCGGTGGCTACACCTTC. It yields the protein CASSLVIQGGGYTF. The genes are TRBV11-2 and TRBJ1-2; tentative D call: TRBD1 (5 bases). Deletions cut 1 base from V and 7 bases from J, with 13 bases between. Germline CDR1 is SGHAT and CDR2 is FQNNGV. The CDR3 is 14 residues long.

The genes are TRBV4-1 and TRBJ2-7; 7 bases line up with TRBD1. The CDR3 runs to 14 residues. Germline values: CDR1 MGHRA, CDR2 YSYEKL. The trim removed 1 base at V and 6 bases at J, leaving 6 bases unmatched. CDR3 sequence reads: CASSQGQGWGEQYF. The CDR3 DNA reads TGCGCCAGCAGCCAAGGACAGGGCTGGGGCGAGCAGTACTTC.

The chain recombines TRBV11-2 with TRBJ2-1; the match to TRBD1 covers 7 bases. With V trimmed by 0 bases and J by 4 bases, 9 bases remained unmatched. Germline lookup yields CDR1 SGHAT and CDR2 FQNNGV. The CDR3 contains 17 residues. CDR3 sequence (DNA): TGTGCCAGCAGCTTAGATCAACAAGGGGGCTTATACAATGAGCAGTTCTTC. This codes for CASSLDQQGGLYNEQFF. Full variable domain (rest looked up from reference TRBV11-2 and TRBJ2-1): EAGVAQSPRYKIIEKRQSVAFWCNPISGHATLYWYQQILGQGPKLLIQFQNNGVVDDSQLPKDRFSAERLKGVDSTLKIQPAKLEDSAVYLCASSLDQQGGLYNEQFFGPGTRLTVL.

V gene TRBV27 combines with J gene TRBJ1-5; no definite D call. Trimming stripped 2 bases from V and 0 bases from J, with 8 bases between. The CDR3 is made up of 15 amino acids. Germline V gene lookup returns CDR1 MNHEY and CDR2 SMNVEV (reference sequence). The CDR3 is CASSLEGISNQPQHF. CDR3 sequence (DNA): TGTGCCAGCAGTTTAGAGGGCATTAGCAATCAGCCCCAGCATTTT.

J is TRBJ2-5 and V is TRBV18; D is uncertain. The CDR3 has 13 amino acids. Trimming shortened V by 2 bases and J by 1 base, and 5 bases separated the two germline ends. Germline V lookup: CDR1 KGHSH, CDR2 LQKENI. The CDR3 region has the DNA TGTGCCAGCTCACCAACGGGCCAAGAGACCCAGTACTTC. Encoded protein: CASSPTGQETQYF.